This passage covers 23 T cell receptor beta chains from one sample sequenced in a study of control samples from healthy donors and cancer patients. Clones were read by immunoSEQ multiplex PCR, and TCRdb kept only the in-frame ones, dropping some. The profile shows 100,000 to 150,000 clones, around nine tenths of them singletons. Sequencing input: blood. These receptors originate from a man between 50 and 59 years old in good health.

As to this clone: The sample holds other DNA sequences that translate to the same CDR3. The chain is built from TRBV4-2 and TRBJ2-5; D may correspond to TRBD1 or TRBD2 (6 bases each). Germline assignment: CDR1 LGHNA and CDR2 YNFKEQ. V was cut by 0 bases and J by 5 bases, with 13 bases left in between. The CDR3 has 15 residues. The CDR3 is CASSQDRGGLETQYF. The CDR3 nucleotides read TGTGCCAGCAGCCAAGATCGAGGGGGGCTGGAGACCCAGTACTTC.

The chain uses TRBV11-2 and TRBJ1-3, with D hard to call. The germline V gene encodes CDR1 SGHAT and CDR2 FQNNGV. The CDR3 contains 15 residues. Trimming shortened V by 5 bases and J by 0 bases, and 11 bases separated the two germline ends. CDR3 residues: CASSIPVGSGNTIYF. The CDR3 nucleotides are TGTGCCAGCAGCATCCCAGTGGGCTCTGGAAACACCATATATTTT.

V is TRBV27 and J is TRBJ2-3; D gene uncertain. The CDR3 loop spans 13 amino acids. The V end lost 8 bases, the J end lost 1 base, and 10 bases lay between the germline ends. Looked up from germline, CDR1 is MNHEY and CDR2 is SMNVEV (reference sequence). The CDR3 sequence is CASAYWGTDTQYF. CDR3 bases: TGTGCCAGCGCATACTGGGGCACAGATACGCAGTATTTT.

The table lists this clone with a few counts. V is TRBV11-1 and J is TRBJ2-1; TRBD1 matches 8 bases. V lost 2 bases and J lost 9; bases outside the gene matches: 6. Germline V gene data show CDR1 as SGHAT and CDR2 as FQDESV (reference sequence). This CDR3 has 14 residues. CDR3 nucleotide sequence: TGTGCCAGCAGCTTACAGGACAGGGCACTTGAGCAGTTCTTC. It is translated as CASSLQDRALEQFF. The whole variable domain, remainder taken from reference TRBV11-1 and TRBJ2-1, is EAEVAQSPRYKITEKSQAVAFWCDPISGHATLYWYRQILGQGPELLVQFQDESVVDDSQLPKDRFSAERLKGVDSTLKIQPAELGDSAMYLCASSLQDRALEQFFGPGTRLTVL.

This sequence joins TRBV13 and TRBJ2-7, with TRBD1 matching 8 bases. CDR1 and CDR2 (germline): PRHDT, FYEKMQ (reference sequence). There are 14 residues in the CDR3. Unmatched junction bases numbered 6, after V lost 5 bases and J lost 3 bases. DNA for the CDR3: TGTGCCAGCAGCCCCCAGACAGGGGACTACGAGCAGTACTTC. It translates to CASSPQTGDYEQYF.

The chain has TRBV29-1 and TRBJ2-7; a weak D match, TRBD1 (6 bases). Trimming took 2 bases from V and 0 from J, leaving 14 bases between them. CDR1 and CDR2 from the germline V gene are SQVTM and ANQGSEA. The CDR3 is 15 amino acids. The CDR3 loop is CSVEKSDRTSYEQYF. In DNA, the CDR3 is TGCAGCGTTGAAAAAAGCGACAGGACCTCCTACGAGCAGTACTTC.

In its sample, this clone was seen once. The CDR3 here is CASSLGAGVIYEQYF. The CDR3 nucleotides read TGTGCCAGCAGTTTAGGGGCAGGAGTAATTTACGAGCAGTACTTC. The rearrangement uses TRBV27 and TRBJ2-7, with D possibly being TRBD1 (5 bases). CDR1 is MNHEY, CDR2 SMNVEV, per germline (reference sequence). V lost 2 bases to trimming and J lost 4 bases, with 15 bases between them. The CDR3 is 15 amino acids.

This clone was seen only once. This chain uses TRBV2 with TRBJ2-7; the D gene could be TRBD1 or TRBD2 (5 bases each). This CDR3 is built from 14 residues. The V end lost 6 bases, the J end lost 2 bases, and 14 bases lay between the germline ends. Germline assignment: CDR1 SNHLY and CDR2 FYNNEI. This CDR3 reads CASRPRDGPYEQYF. The CDR3 nucleotides are TGTGCCAGCAGACCCAGGGACGGCCCCTACGAGCAGTACTTC.

This sequence joins TRBV11-3 and TRBJ2-6, with D hard to call. The V end lost 3 bases, the J end lost 4 bases, and 4 bases lay between the germline ends. CDR3 length: 13 amino acids. Germline lookup yields CDR1 SGHNT and CDR2 YENEEA. The CDR3 region is CASSFSGANVLTF. The CDR3 bases are TGTGCCAGCAGCTTTTCGGGGGCCAACGTCCTGACTTTC.

This chain joins TRBV6-1 and TRBJ1-1, with D possibly matching TRBD1 (5 bases). This CDR3 has 17 residues. Germline values: CDR1 MNHNS, CDR2 SASEGT. The ends were cut back, 0 bases at V and 3 bases at J, with 17 bases in the middle. CDR3 residues: CASSEARFFSGHTEAFF. CDR3 sequence (DNA): TGTGCCAGCAGTGAAGCTCGGTTTTTTTCGGGGCACACTGAAGCTTTCTTT.

This chain joins TRBV27 and TRBJ1-2; D unresolved. The CDR3 length is 13 residues. V was shortened by 3 bases and J by 4 bases, with 9 bases between the two germline ends. Per germline, CDR1 MNHEY and CDR2 SMNVEV (reference sequence). The CDR3 loop is CASSFGQAYGYTF. Here the CDR3 DNA reads TGTGCCAGCAGTTTCGGCCAGGCCTATGGCTACACCTTC.

CDR3 DNA: TGCGCCAGCAGCGCGGGACTAGCGGGGGCTTCTAGCACAGATACGCAGTATTTT. Protein product: CASSAGLAGASSTDTQYF. V gene TRBV5-1 combines with J gene TRBJ2-3; 14 bases map to TRBD2. CDR1 is SGHRS and CDR2 is YFSETQ in the germline V gene. This CDR3 spans 18 amino acids. With 4 bases clipped from V and 0 bases from J, the junction kept 7 bases outside the gene matches.

The V and J genes are TRBV3-1 (or the pseudogene TRBV3-2) and TRBJ1-2; a possible D gene is TRBD1 (5 bases). Germline V gives CDR1 LGHDT, CDR2 YNNKEL (reference sequence). The V end was cut by 0 bases, the J end by 7 bases, with 12 bases between. CDR3 length: 14 residues. The CDR3 DNA follows: TGTGCCAGCAGCCAAGATGGGGCGCCGGGTGGCTACACCTTC. Translated: CASSQDGAPGGYTF.

The count of this clone is one. The chain is built from TRBV27 and TRBJ1-6; a weak D match, TRBD1 (5 bases). Per germline, CDR1 MNHEY and CDR2 SMNVEV (reference sequence). V lost 2 bases, J lost 10 bases, and 15 bases lay in between. The CDR3 is 15 residues long. The CDR3, as DNA: TGTGCCAGCAGTTTACGAGGGGACCTCGGCTCACCCCTCCACTTT. Protein: CASSLRGDLGSPLHF.

The gene calls are TRBV7-2 and TRBJ2-7, with 9 bases lining up with TRBD2. With V trimmed by 3 bases and J by 5 bases, 11 bases remained unmatched. The CDR3 totals 16 residues. CDR1 and CDR2 (germline): SGHTA, FQGNSA. This CDR3 reads CASSLGFAGGIDEQYF. CDR3 nucleotide sequence: TGTGCCAGCAGCTTGGGATTCGCGGGGGGGATCGACGAGCAGTACTTC.

This clone occurred a few times. The chain carries TRBV6-6 and TRBJ1-1; D might be TRBD1 (5 bases). Germline V gene sequence: CDR1 MNHNY, CDR2 SVGAGI (reference sequence). V gave up 6 bases and J gave up 0 bases, with 11 bases separating them. The CDR3 is made up of 14 amino acids. DNA for the CDR3: TGTGCCAGCAGCCTTGGGGGAATGAACACTGAAGCTTTCTTT. It codes for CASSLGGMNTEAFF.

The chain joins TRBV6-5 to TRBJ1-1; TRBD1 matches at 10 bases. Unmatched junction bases numbered 10, after V lost 5 bases and J lost 7 bases. Germline V gene sequence: CDR1 MNHEY, CDR2 SVGAGI. The CDR3 loop spans 15 amino acids. CDR3 nucleotide sequence: TGTGCCAGCAGTCCCGTCCCGGGACAGGGGAATGAAGCTTTCTTT. This sequence encodes CASSPVPGQGNEAFF.

The chain uses TRBV10-3 and TRBJ1-5, with TRBD1 identical over 8 bases. The junction had 6 bases not matched to a gene; V was cut back by 6 bases and J by 5 bases. The CDR3 covers 14 residues. Looked up from germline, CDR1 is ENHRY and CDR2 is SYGVKD. CDR3 sequence reads: CAISPAGGDQPQHF. CDR3 nucleotide sequence: TGTGCCATCAGCCCCGCAGGGGGCGATCAGCCCCAGCATTTT.

This clone was counted a few times. The V gene is TRBV28, the J gene TRBJ1-2; tentative D call: TRBD1 (5 bases). V gave up 7 bases and J gave up 0 bases, with 18 bases separating them. The CDR3 runs 16 residues. Germline assignment: CDR1 MDHEN and CDR2 SYDVKM. In DNA form, the CDR3 reads TGTGCCAGCACCATCAGCCTGGGGGAATCTAACTATGGCTACACCTTC. Translating gives CASTISLGESNYGYTF.

The chain combines TRBV18 with TRBJ2-7; 8 positions match TRBD2. Germline V gene lookup returns CDR1 KGHSH and CDR2 LQKENI. V lost 4 bases and J lost 3; bases outside the gene matches: 8. The CDR3 has 15 amino acids. The CDR3 region has the DNA TGTGCCAGCTCACGAAGCGGGGGTCGTAACTACGAGCAGTACTTC. This encodes CASSRSGGRNYEQYF.

This clone has only a few counts. This sequence joins TRBV25-1 and TRBJ1-2, with 7 bases that match TRBD1. This CDR3 spans 18 amino acids. Germline CDR1 and CDR2: MGHDK and SYGVNS. The junction had 18 bases not matched to a gene; V was cut back by 4 bases and J by 4 bases. The CDR3 reads CASSGFTGTVNPRYGYTF. The CDR3 region has the DNA TGTGCCAGCAGTGGGTTTACCGGGACAGTCAACCCACGCTATGGCTACACCTTC.

Only one count was recorded for this clone. This rearrangement joins TRBV7-8 to TRBJ1-1; unclear D gene. CDR3 length: 15 residues. V was shortened by 3 bases and J by 4 bases, with 15 bases between the two germline ends. Germline CDR1 reads SGHVS; CDR2 reads FQNEAQ. CDR3 residues: CASSFPSDWGTEAFF. DNA of the CDR3: TGTGCCAGCAGCTTCCCGTCGGACTGGGGCACTGAAGCTTTCTTT.

The genes are TRBV5-5 and TRBJ2-7; unclear D gene. V lost 0 bases, J lost 3 bases, and 1 base lay in between. Germline assignment: CDR1 SGHKS and CDR2 YYEKEE (reference sequence). The CDR3 extends over 11 amino acids. CDR3 coding DNA: TGTGCCAGCAGCTTGGACTACGAGCAGTACTTC. This sequence encodes CASSLDYEQYF.